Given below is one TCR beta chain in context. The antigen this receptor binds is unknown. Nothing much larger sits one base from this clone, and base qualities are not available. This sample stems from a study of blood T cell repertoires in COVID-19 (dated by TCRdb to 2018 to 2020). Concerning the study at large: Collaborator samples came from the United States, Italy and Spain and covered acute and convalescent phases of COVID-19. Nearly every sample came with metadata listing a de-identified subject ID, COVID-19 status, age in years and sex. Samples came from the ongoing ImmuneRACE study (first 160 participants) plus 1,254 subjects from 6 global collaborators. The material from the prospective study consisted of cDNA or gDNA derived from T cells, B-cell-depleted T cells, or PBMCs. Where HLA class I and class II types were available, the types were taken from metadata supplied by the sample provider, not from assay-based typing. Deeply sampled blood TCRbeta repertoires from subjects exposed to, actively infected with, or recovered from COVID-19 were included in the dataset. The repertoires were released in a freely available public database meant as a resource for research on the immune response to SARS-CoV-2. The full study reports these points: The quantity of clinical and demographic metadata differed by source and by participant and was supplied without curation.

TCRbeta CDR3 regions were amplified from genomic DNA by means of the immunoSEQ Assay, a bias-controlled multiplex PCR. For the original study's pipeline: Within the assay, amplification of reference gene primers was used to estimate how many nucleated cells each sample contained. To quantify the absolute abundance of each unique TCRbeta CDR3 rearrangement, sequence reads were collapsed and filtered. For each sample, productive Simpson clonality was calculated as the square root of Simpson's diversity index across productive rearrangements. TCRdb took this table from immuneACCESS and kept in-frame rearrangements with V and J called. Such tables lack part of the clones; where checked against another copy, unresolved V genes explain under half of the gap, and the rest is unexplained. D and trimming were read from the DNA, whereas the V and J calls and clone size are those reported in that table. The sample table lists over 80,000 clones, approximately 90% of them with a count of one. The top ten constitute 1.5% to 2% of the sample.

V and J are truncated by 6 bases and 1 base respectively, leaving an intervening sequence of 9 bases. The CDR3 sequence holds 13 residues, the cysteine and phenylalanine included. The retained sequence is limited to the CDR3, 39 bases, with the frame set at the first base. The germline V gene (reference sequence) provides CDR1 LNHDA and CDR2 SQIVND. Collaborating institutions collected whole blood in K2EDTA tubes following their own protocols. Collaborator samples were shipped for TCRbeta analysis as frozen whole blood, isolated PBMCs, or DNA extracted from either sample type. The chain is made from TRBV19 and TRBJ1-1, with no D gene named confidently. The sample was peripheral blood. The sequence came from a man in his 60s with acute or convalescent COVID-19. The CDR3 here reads CASRPTGNTEAFF. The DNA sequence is TGTGCCAGTAGGCCTACGGGGAACACTGAAGCTTTCTTT. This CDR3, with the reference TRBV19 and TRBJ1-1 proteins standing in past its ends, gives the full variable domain DGGITQSPKYLFRKEGQNVTLSCEQNLNHDAMYWYRQDPGQGLRLIYYSQIVNDFQKGDIAEGYSVSREKKESFPLTVTSAQKNPTAFYLCASRPTGNTEAFFGQGTRLTVV.